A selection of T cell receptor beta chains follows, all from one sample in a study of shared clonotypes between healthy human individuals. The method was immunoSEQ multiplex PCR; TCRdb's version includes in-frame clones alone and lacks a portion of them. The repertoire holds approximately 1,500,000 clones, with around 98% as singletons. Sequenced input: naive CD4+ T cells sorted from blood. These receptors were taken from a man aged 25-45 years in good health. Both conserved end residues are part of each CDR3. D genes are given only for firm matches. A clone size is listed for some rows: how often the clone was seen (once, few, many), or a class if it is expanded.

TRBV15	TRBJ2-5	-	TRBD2	TGTGCCACCAGCAGAGCCTGGACTAGCGGCCAAGAGACCCAGTACTTC	CATSRAWTSGQETQYF
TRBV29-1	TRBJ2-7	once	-	TGCAGCGTTAGGCCCAGGCTAGGCGACGAGCAGTACTTC	CSVRPRLGDEQYF
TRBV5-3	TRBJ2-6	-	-	TGTGCCAGAGCCGAGACAGTAGTTTATTCTGGGGCCAACGTCCTGACTTTC	CARAETVVYSGANVLTF
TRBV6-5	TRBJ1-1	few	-	TGTGCCAGCAGTTACTCGAGGAACACTGAAGCTTTCTTT	CASSYSRNTEAFF
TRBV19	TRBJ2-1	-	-	TGTGCCAGTAGTATAGGGCAACTAAGATACAATGAGCAGTTCTTC	CASSIGQLRYNEQFF
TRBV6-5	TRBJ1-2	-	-	TGTGCCAGCAGTTACACTCGACCGGGGGCTGGGGGCTACACCTTC	CASSYTRPGAGGYTF
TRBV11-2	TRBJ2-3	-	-	TGTGCCAGCAGCCCGGAGGGATGGGGAGATACGCAGTATTTT	CASSPEGWGDTQYF
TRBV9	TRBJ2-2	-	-	TGTGCCAGCAGCGTAGTAAGGGCCGGGGAGCTGTTTTTT	CASSVVRAGELFF
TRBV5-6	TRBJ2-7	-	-	TGTGCCAGCAGCGCCCTACAGGGCTACGAGCAGTACTTC	CASSALQGYEQYF
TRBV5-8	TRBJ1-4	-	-	TGTGCCAGCAGTGACGCGGAGACAGCCTTTAATGAAAAACTGTTTTTT	CASSDAETAFNEKLFF
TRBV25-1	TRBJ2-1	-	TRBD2	TGTGCCAGCACCCTAGCGGGAGAAATCGGAAATGAGCAGTTCTTC	CASTLAGEIGNEQFF
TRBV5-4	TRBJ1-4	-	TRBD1	TGTGCCAGCAGCCTGGCACCCGGGACAGGGGACGAAAAACTGTTTTTT	CASSLAPGTGDEKLFF
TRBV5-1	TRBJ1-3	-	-	TGCGCCAGCAGCTTCCTCGGACAGAGCTCTGGAAACACCATATATTTT	CASSFLGQSSGNTIYF
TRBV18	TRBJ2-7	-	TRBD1	TGTGCCAGCTCACCCGGGACAGGATACGAGCAGTACTTC	CASSPGTGYEQYF
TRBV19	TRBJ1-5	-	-	TGTGCCAGTAGTAGGGGGGCCCAGCCCCAGCATTTT	CASSRGAQPQHF
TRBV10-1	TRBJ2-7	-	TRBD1	TGCGCCAGCAGCAAGACAAAGACAGGGTTCTCCTACGAGCAGTACTTC	CASSKTKTGFSYEQYF
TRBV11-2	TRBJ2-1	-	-	TGTGCCAGCAGCGCCAGTGCGAGCTCCTACAATGAGCAGTTCTTC	CASSASASSYNEQFF
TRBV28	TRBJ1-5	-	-	TGTGCCAGCAGTTTGCGGGGGGGTATTACGCAGCCCCAGCATTTT	CASSLRGGITQPQHF
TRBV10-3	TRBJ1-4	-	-	TGTGCCATCAGTCAGGGGAGCGAGCTGTTTTTT	CAISQGSELFF
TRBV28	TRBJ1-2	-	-	TGTGCCAGCAGACCAGCCGGAGGCAGGGGTTCGAGGAACTATGGCTACACCTTC	CASRPAGGRGSRNYGYTF
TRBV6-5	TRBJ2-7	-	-	TGTGCCAGCAAATCGGACGGGATCGCCTACGAGCAGTACTTC	CASKSDGIAYEQYF
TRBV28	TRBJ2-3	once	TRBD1	TGTGCCAGCAGCGTCATGACAGGGCCAGATACGCAGTATTTT	CASSVMTGPDTQYF
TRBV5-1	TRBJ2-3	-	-	TGCGCCAGCTCCCGGGACGGATGGGATACGCAGTATTTT	CASSRDGWDTQYF
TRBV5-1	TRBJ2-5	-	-	TGCGCCAGCAGCTTGGCGCAGGGGTCTCAAGAGACCCAGTACTTC	CASSLAQGSQETQYF
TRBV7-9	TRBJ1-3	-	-	TGTGCCGAAAGGACGTCGAGCTCTGGAAACACCATATATTTT	CAERTSSSGNTIYF
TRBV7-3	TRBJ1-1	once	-	TGTGCCAGCAGCAATCCCCCGGGCGCTGAAGCTTTCTTT	CASSNPPGAEAFF
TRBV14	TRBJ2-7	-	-	TGTGCCAGCAGCCAAGAATATCGGGACGAGCAGTACTTC	CASSQEYRDEQYF
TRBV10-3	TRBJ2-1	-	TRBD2	TGTGCCATCATGGGCGTCCTTGGGGGGGATGAGCAGTTCTTC	CAIMGVLGGDEQFF
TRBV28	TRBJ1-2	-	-	TGTGCCAGCAGTTTCAGGGACTCGAATGGCTACACCTTC	CASSFRDSNGYTF
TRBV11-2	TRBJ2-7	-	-	TGTGCCAGCAGCTTAGCTATTAACAATCTGGGGGAGCAGTACTTC	CASSLAINNLGEQYF
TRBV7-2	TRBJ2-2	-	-	TGTGCCAGCAGCCGACAGTTCGGGGAGCTGTTTTTT	CASSRQFGELFF
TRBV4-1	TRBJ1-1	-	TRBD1	TGCGCCAGCAGCCTCGCCCGGACAGGGGGCCTCACTGAAGCTTTCTTT	CASSLARTGGLTEAFF
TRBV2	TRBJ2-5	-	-	TGTGCCAGCAGTGAGGAGGGGACCCAGTACTTC	CASSEEGTQYF
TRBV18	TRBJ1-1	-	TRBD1	TGTGCCAGCTCACTGGGGACAGGGATCACTGAAGCTTTCTTT	CASSLGTGITEAFF
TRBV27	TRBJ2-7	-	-	TGTGCCAGCAGTCTTCCCGGCACATACGAGCAGTACTTC	CASSLPGTYEQYF
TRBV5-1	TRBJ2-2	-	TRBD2	TGCGCCAGCAGCTCGCGGACTAGCTCGAACACCGGGGAGCTGTTTTTT	CASSSRTSSNTGELFF
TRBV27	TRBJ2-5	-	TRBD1	TGTGCCAGCAGGACCGTCCGACAGGGATGGGAGACCCAGTACTTC	CASRTVRQGWETQYF
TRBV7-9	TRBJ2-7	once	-	TGTGCCAGCAGCTGGTTGACAGGCCCCTACGAGCAGTACTTC	CASSWLTGPYEQYF
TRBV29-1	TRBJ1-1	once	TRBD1	TGCAGCGTTTTGCAGGGGGGAACTGAAGCTTTCTTT	CSVLQGGTEAFF
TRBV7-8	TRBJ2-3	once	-	TGTGCCAGCAGCTCGTTTTCTAGCACAGATACGCAGTATTTT	CASSSFSSTDTQYF